This TCR beta chain was retrieved from a study of T cell repertoires in cytomegalovirus infection. Whole-study context: Public TCR beta signature analysis indicated the presence of both CMV infection and matching HLA type.

Study-wide findings and caveats: Within the response measured ex vivo, HLA-C-restricted CMV-specific TCR beta clonotypes were dominant.

The germline CDR1 and CDR2 sequences are SNHLY and FYNNEI. Trimming took off 1 base at V and 2 bases at J, with 25 bases between the two ends. The CDR3 sequence is 20 residues long. TCRdb re-derived calls from the reads in MiXCR, one entry per CDR3 protein. The table includes 700,000 to 850,000 distinct CDR3 sequences, around a third detected once. For this clonotype: Its cognate antigen is unknown.

The starting material was cultured CD8+ T cells from PBMCs, obtained from culture after CMV antigen stimulation. This receptor was taken from a human donor in good health (CMV status not recorded). Some clones in this sample may be carry-over from other donors' samples. The J gene is TRBJ2-3, the V gene TRBV2; possibly TRBD2 for D (5 bases). The CDR3 loop reads CASSEVGLGVDPTLTDTQYF. The CDR3 bases are TGTGCCAGCAGTGAAGTTGGACTCGGGGTTGATCCAACGCTCACAGATACGCAGTATTTT.